The 7 T cell receptor beta chains given below trace back to one sample, sequenced in a study of metastatic and nonmetastatic thyroid tumors (dated by TCRdb to the early 2020s). No patient had received any treatment before thyroid surgery. Library prep was done by PCR. The data were produced on an Illumina HiSeq 4000. TCRdb applied fastp at Q25 and MiXCR to the public reads, then kept only in-frame beta chains. In this sample the table shows 75,000 to 100,000 clones, 10% to 15% of which occur a single time. Jointly, the top ten make up around 10% of the sample. Sequencing input: blood. These receptors originate from a female donor with papillary thyroid cancer or a benign thyroid nodule (not recorded which). Some clones in this sample may be carry-over from other donors' samples.

This clone was picked up a small number of times. Since a much larger clone is just one base distant, this may be a read error. The V and J genes are TRBV4-2 and TRBJ2-4, with 10 bases fitting TRBD2. This CDR3 is 15 amino acids long. Germline assignment: CDR1 LGHNA and CDR2 YNFKEQ. The CDR3: CASSQGEREGLFQCF. In DNA, the CDR3 is TGTGCCAGCAGCCAGGGAGAGCGGGAGGGCCTATTTCAGTGCTTC.

This clone was observed many times. The same CDR3 can be traced to other DNA sequences in this sample. J is TRBJ1-2 and V is TRBV28; D is uncertain. This CDR3 comprises 18 residues. Germline CDR1 MDHEN, CDR2 SYDVKM. Trimming took off 2 bases at V and 0 bases at J, with 19 bases between the two ends. The CDR3 loop is CASSLESVVELPNYGYTF. CDR3 coding DNA: TGTGCCAGCAGTTTAGAGTCCGTGGTCGAGTTACCTAACTATGGCTACACCTTC.

In its sample, this clone was seen many times. This sequence joins TRBV30 and TRBJ1-2, with no clear D. The V gene's germline CDR1 is GTSNPN and CDR2 SVGIG (reference sequence). V lost 1 base, J lost 4 bases, and 10 bases lay in between. The CDR3 covers 13 residues. CDR3 in amino acids: CAWSGQAIYGYTF. CDR3 nucleotide sequence: TGTGCCTGGAGTGGGCAGGCGATCTATGGCTACACCTTC.

Comment on this clone: At one end, the junction sequence differs from germline, possibly due to a read error. The V call is TRBV12-3 or TRBV12-4, the J call TRBJ2-7, with D tentatively TRBD1 or TRBD2 (5 bases each). This CDR3 has 16 residues. CDR3 sequence (DNA): TGTGCCAACAGTTTAGCAGTGGGGGAGTGGGGTGTGGAGCAGTACTTC. It is translated as CANSLAVGEWGVEQYF.

About this clone: A read error may account for a junction end that differs from germline. The chain has TRBV6-2 or TRBV6-3 and TRBJ1-5; D is possibly TRBD1 (6 bases). Per the germline V gene, CDR1 is MNHEY and CDR2 is SVGEGT. The CDR3 length is 16 residues. In DNA, the CDR3 is TGTGCCAGCAACCAGAGGGGGGGGAATAGCAATCAGCCACAGCATTTT. Protein sequence: CASNQRGGNSNQPQHF.

This clone has only a few counts. The chain employs TRBV7-6 and TRBJ1-1, with a possible D match to TRBD1 (5 bases). Germline CDR1 SGHVS, CDR2 FNYEAQ. CDR3 length: 19 residues. V lost 5 bases, J lost 1 base, and 26 bases lay in between. CDR3 residues: CASSPGYYRCGRANTEAFF. The CDR3 nucleotides are TGTGCCAGCAGCCCCGGCTACTACAGGTGCGGTCGGGCGAACACTGAAGCTTTCTTT.

Ten or more counts support this clone. The V call is TRBV9, the J call TRBJ2-1, with D unresolved. This CDR3 comprises 14 residues. Trimming took 0 bases from V and 7 from J, leaving 11 bases between them. The germline V gene encodes CDR1 SGDLS and CDR2 YYNGEE. The CDR3 DNA is TGTGCCAGCAGCGTAGCTGTAGGGTGGAATGAGCAGTTCTTC. This encodes CASSVAVGWNEQFF.